Listed below are T cell receptor beta chains from one sample, sequenced in a study of T cells after yellow fever vaccination. MiXCR, applied by TCRdb to the 5' RACE reads, yields one record per CDR3 protein. The sample holds 150,000 to 200,000 distinct CDR3 sequences, roughly 6.4% seen once. Sequenced material: CD4+ T cells sorted from PBMCs, taken on the day of the first yellow fever vaccination. The receptors shown here come from a man aged 18 to 29 who received the YFV17D yellow fever vaccine. Both conserved end residues are part of each CDR3. The order of the fields is CDR3 DNA, CDR3 protein, V gene, D gene, CDR3 length, J gene, clone size. A D gene is named only where the DNA matches it firmly. Some rows mark clone size as missing; the rest say once, few, many or name a class of expanded clone.

TGTGCCAGCAGTTACCCCTCTAGGTGGAATCAGCCCCAGCATTTT CASSYPSRWNQPQHF TRBV6-5 - 15 TRBJ1-5 many
TGTGCCAGCAGCCAGGACAGGGAACAGGGCTACACCTTC CASSQDREQGYTF TRBV7-3 TRBD1 13 TRBJ1-2 many
TGTGCCAGCAGCAAGGCGACGAACACCGGGGAGCTGTTTTTT CASSKATNTGELFF TRBV7-2 - 14 TRBJ2-2 many
TGCGCCAGCAGCTTGTGGTGGGACCCCGGAGGAGGAGGCTACACCTTC CASSLWWDPGGGGYTF TRBV5-1 - 16 TRBJ1-2 -
TGTGCCAGCAGTTACTCCGCCGGCAGGGAGACCCAGTACTTC CASSYSAGRETQYF TRBV6-2/TRBV6-3 - 14 TRBJ2-5 many
TGTGCCATCAGTGACCAGGGCGGGGAGCTGTTTTTT CAISDQGGELFF TRBV10-3 - 12 TRBJ2-2 few
TGTGCCACGGAGCGACAGGGCGGCACTGAAGCTTTCTTT CATERQGGTEAFF TRBV10-3 TRBD1 13 TRBJ1-1 many
TGTGCCACCACGGGGGTCCAGGGGTATAATTCACCCCTCCACTTT CATTGVQGYNSPLHF TRBV15 - 15 TRBJ1-6 many
TGTGCCAGCAGTGAACCCCTAGTGGAGACCCAGTACTTC CASSEPLVETQYF TRBV6-1 - 13 TRBJ2-5 -
TGTGCCAGCACAATGGATTCTAGGACAGGGCAGCATCCATCCTACGAGCAGTACTTC CASTMDSRTGQHPSYEQYF TRBV5-6 TRBD1 19 TRBJ2-7 many
TGCGCCAGCAGCCAAGGAATACCAGGGGAATCGTGGGGGGAGCTGTTTTTT CASSQGIPGESWGELFF TRBV4-3 - 17 TRBJ2-2 many
TGTGCCACCCGGCGAAAGGGGGCTCAGGAGGAGACCCAGTACTTC CATRRKGAQEETQYF TRBV10-3 TRBD1 15 TRBJ2-5 many
TGTGCCATCAGTGAGTCGCCGGGACTAGCGGGGTGGGCAGATACGCAGTATTTT CAISESPGLAGWADTQYF TRBV10-3 TRBD2 18 TRBJ2-3 many
TGCGCCAGCAGCCTTCCGGGTTCCTTACCGACCGGGGAGCTGTTTTTT CASSLPGSLPTGELFF TRBV5-1 - 16 TRBJ2-2 many
TGCGCCAGCAGCTTGGTGCTAGACCTTGGCTACACCTTC CASSLVLDLGYTF TRBV5-1 - 13 TRBJ1-2 -
TGTGCCAGCGGTGGACAGGGGGGGAGCAATGAGCAGTTCTTC CASGGQGGSNEQFF TRBV2 TRBD1 14 TRBJ2-1 -
TGTGCCAGCAGTCTCAACAGTCCCGGGACAGGGAACGATGAGCAGTTCTTC CASSLNSPGTGNDEQFF TRBV6-5 TRBD1 17 TRBJ2-1 many
TGTGCCAGCAGCCCACGTCGGGGAGACAGCTCCTACAATGAGCAGTTCTTC CASSPRRGDSSYNEQFF TRBV14 - 17 TRBJ2-1 many
TGCGCCAGCAGCTCGGGGACTAGCGGGGAGACCCAGTACTTC CASSSGTSGETQYF TRBV5-1 TRBD2 14 TRBJ2-5 -
TGTGCCAGCAGCCCGGAGGGACTCACCGGGGAGCTGTTTTTT CASSPEGLTGELFF TRBV6-4 - 14 TRBJ2-2 many
TGCGCCACCCGTTGGGACCGAGATTCACCCCTCCACTTT CATRWDRDSPLHF TRBV4-1 - 13 TRBJ1-6 many
TGTGCCATCAGTGGATCAGGGGCTCGGGGAACTGAAGCTTTCTTT CAISGSGARGTEAFF TRBV10-3 - 15 TRBJ1-1 few
TGTGCCAGCAGCCCGGGGCTCACCGGGGAGCTGTTTTTT CASSPGLTGELFF TRBV4-2 - 13 TRBJ2-2 -
TGCGCCAGCAGCCGGGGACAGCCCCAAGAGACCCAGTACTTC CASSRGQPQETQYF TRBV5-1 TRBD1 14 TRBJ2-5 few
TGTGCCAGCAGTGACCGGACAGGGGATCAGCCCCAGCATTTT CASSDRTGDQPQHF TRBV25-1 TRBD1 14 TRBJ1-5 few
TGTGCCAGCAGTTTAAATGGACTTGGTTTGTGGCTCTTC CASSLNGLGLWLF TRBV6-2/TRBV6-3 - 13 TRBJ2-1 many
TGTGCCAGCAGCTCGATGGGAAATGAAAAACTGTTTTTT CASSSMGNEKLFF TRBV7-2 - 13 TRBJ1-4 many
TGCAGCGTTTCCAGGGGAGTGAATGAGCAGTTCTTC CSVSRGVNEQFF TRBV29-1 - 12 TRBJ2-1 -
TGTGCCAGCAGCTCCTCGACTAGCGGGGGTATGAAGTACTTC CASSSSTSGGMKYF TRBV7-8 TRBD2 14 TRBJ2-7 few
TGTGCCAGCAGCGACTACAGGGTCAAAGTACTACTCCACTTT CASSDYRVKVLLHF TRBV6-2/TRBV6-3 - 14 TRBJ1-6 few
TGCAGTGCTAGTCAGCGGGGCACAGATACGCAGTATTTT CSASQRGTDTQYF TRBV20-1 - 13 TRBJ2-3 few
TGTGCCAGCAGCCTAAACAGGGGGCGCCAAGAGACCCAGTACTTC CASSLNRGRQETQYF TRBV11-1 TRBD1 15 TRBJ2-5 many
TGCGCCACCACCCCGGGACAGGGTACAGATACGCAGTATTTT CATTPGQGTDTQYF TRBV5-1 TRBD1 14 TRBJ2-3 many
TGTGCCATCAGTGGACAGGCAAACACTGAAGCTTTCTTT CAISGQANTEAFF TRBV10-3 - 13 TRBJ1-1 -
TGCAGTGTCCATAGCGGGGGGACAGATACGCAGTATTTT CSVHSGGTDTQYF TRBV20-1 TRBD2 13 TRBJ2-3 many
TGTGCCAGCAGAAGCGGGGGGCCCTCCCAAGAGACCCAGTACTTC CASRSGGPSQETQYF TRBV12-3/TRBV12-4 TRBD2 15 TRBJ2-5 few
TGTGCCACCAGAAAACAAGAGACCCAGTACTTC CATRKQETQYF TRBV15 - 11 TRBJ2-5 many
TGTGCCACCAGTGATTACGGGGAGAAGCAGTTCTTC CATSDYGEKQFF TRBV24-1 - 12 TRBJ2-1 many
TGTGCCAGCAGCGAGAGTACAGGGGCCGGCACTGAAGCTTTCTTT CASSESTGAGTEAFF TRBV6-2/TRBV6-3 TRBD1 15 TRBJ1-1 -
TGCAGTGCCCTACATACACTAGTTAACAATGAGCAGTTCTTC CSALHTLVNNEQFF TRBV20-1 - 14 TRBJ2-1 -
TGTGCCAGCACGGTCTTTCCCTCCTACGAGCAGTACTTC CASTVFPSYEQYF TRBV28 - 13 TRBJ2-7 many